Listed below are T cell receptor beta chains from one sample, sequenced in a study of cytomegalovirus exposure and HLA in healthy donors. Generated by immunoSEQ multiplex PCR, the TCRdb table keeps only in-frame clones and is missing some. The table lists fewer than 200,000 clones, 70% to 90% of them singletons. The specimen sequenced was PBMCs. The source is a woman aged 25-40 years in good health and CMV-seronegative. Both conserved end residues are part of each CDR3. The D gene is left open where the match is weak. The size field is filled for only some rows; it gives once, few, many or a size class.

V gene: TRBV28; J gene: TRBJ1-5; clone size: .; D gene: TRBD1; CDR3 protein: CASSLAGTGGYQPQHF; CDR3 DNA: TGTGCCAGCAGCCTAGCCGGGACAGGGGGCTATCAGCCCCAGCATTTT
V gene: TRBV13; J gene: TRBJ2-1; clone size: few; D gene: TRBD2; CDR3 protein: CASSFTTSGSYNEQFF; CDR3 DNA: TGTGCCAGCAGCTTTACGACTAGCGGGAGTTACAATGAGCAGTTCTTC
V gene: TRBV27; J gene: TRBJ2-2; clone size: once; D gene: TRBD1; CDR3 protein: CASSRTTGTDYTGELFF; CDR3 DNA: TGTGCCAGCAGCCGTACTACCGGGACAGACTACACCGGGGAGCTGTTTTTT
V gene: TRBV13; J gene: TRBJ1-1; clone size: .; D gene: TRBD1; CDR3 protein: CASRAGTVNTEAFF; CDR3 DNA: TGTGCCAGCAGAGCCGGGACAGTGAACACTGAAGCTTTCTTT
V gene: TRBV18; J gene: TRBJ2-7; clone size: .; D gene: .; CDR3 protein: CASSPTDYYEQYF; CDR3 DNA: TGTGCCAGCTCGCCGACAGATTACTACGAGCAGTACTTC
V gene: TRBV6-5; J gene: TRBJ1-3; clone size: .; D gene: TRBD1; CDR3 protein: CASSYDRGGNTIYF; CDR3 DNA: TGTGCCAGCAGTTACGACAGGGGGGGAAACACCATATATTTT
V gene: TRBV27; J gene: TRBJ2-7; clone size: .; D gene: TRBD1; CDR3 protein: CASSLNRGQGEQYF; CDR3 DNA: TGTGCCAGCAGTTTGAACAGGGGGCAAGGGGAGCAGTACTTC
V gene: TRBV6-5; J gene: TRBJ2-7; clone size: few; D gene: TRBD1; CDR3 protein: CASSYFATGSYEQYF; CDR3 DNA: TGTGCCAGCAGTTATTTCGCGACAGGGAGTTACGAGCAGTACTTC
V gene: TRBV2; J gene: TRBJ2-5; clone size: .; D gene: TRBD2; CDR3 protein: CASSDPTSGYQETQYF; CDR3 DNA: TGTGCCAGCAGTGATCCGACTAGCGGGTACCAAGAGACCCAGTACTTC
V gene: TRBV7-2; J gene: TRBJ2-7; clone size: .; D gene: TRBD2; CDR3 protein: CASSLVSGTYEQYF; CDR3 DNA: TGTGCCAGCAGCTTAGTGAGCGGGACCTACGAGCAGTACTTC
V gene: TRBV9; J gene: TRBJ2-1; clone size: .; D gene: .; CDR3 protein: CASSAGAYNEQFF; CDR3 DNA: TGTGCCAGCAGCGCGGGAGCCTACAATGAGCAGTTCTTC
V gene: TRBV12-5; J gene: TRBJ1-5; clone size: once; D gene: TRBD1; CDR3 protein: CASGLGQGQPQHF; CDR3 DNA: TGTGCTAGTGGTTTGGGACAGGGTCAGCCCCAGCATTTT
V gene: TRBV5-1; J gene: TRBJ2-1; clone size: .; D gene: TRBD2; CDR3 protein: CASSKGLAGGRPNEQFF; CDR3 DNA: TGCGCCAGCAGCAAGGGACTAGCGGGGGGGCGTCCGAATGAGCAGTTCTTC
V gene: TRBV5-1; J gene: TRBJ2-3; clone size: .; D gene: TRBD2; CDR3 protein: CASSLVAGGSGTDTQYF; CDR3 DNA: TGCGCCAGCAGCTTGGTGGCGGGAGGGTCTGGCACAGATACGCAGTATTTT
V gene: TRBV7-6; J gene: TRBJ2-7; clone size: .; D gene: TRBD1; CDR3 protein: CASSLKEGATYEQYF; CDR3 DNA: TGTGCCAGCAGCTTAAAAGAGGGGGCGACCTACGAGCAGTACTTC
V gene: TRBV19; J gene: TRBJ2-7; clone size: .; D gene: TRBD2; CDR3 protein: CASSIQAGVSNEQYF; CDR3 DNA: TGTGCCAGTAGTATACAGGCGGGGGTTAGCAACGAGCAGTACTTC
V gene: TRBV28; J gene: TRBJ2-7; clone size: .; D gene: .; CDR3 protein: CASSLEQGRHEQYF; CDR3 DNA: TGTGCCAGCAGTTTGGAGCAGGGGCGGCACGAGCAGTACTTC
V gene: TRBV7-2; J gene: TRBJ1-6; clone size: .; D gene: .; CDR3 protein: CASSSQKYNSPLHF; CDR3 DNA: TGTGCCAGCAGCTCCCAGAAGTATAATTCACCCCTCCACTTT
V gene: TRBV7-2; J gene: TRBJ1-2; clone size: once; D gene: .; CDR3 protein: CASSLGRQGIGGYTF; CDR3 DNA: TGTGCCAGCAGCTTAGGCCGCCAGGGGATCGGCGGCTACACCTTC
V gene: TRBV7-8; J gene: TRBJ2-3; clone size: .; D gene: TRBD1; CDR3 protein: CASSRLPGQGSDTQYF; CDR3 DNA: TGTGCCAGCAGTCGACTTCCGGGACAGGGATCGGATACGCAGTATTTT
V gene: TRBV7-9; J gene: TRBJ2-6; clone size: .; D gene: TRBD1; CDR3 protein: CASSLGQGANVLTF; CDR3 DNA: TGTGCCAGCAGCTTGGGACAGGGGGCCAACGTCCTGACTTTC
V gene: TRBV5-6; J gene: TRBJ2-1; clone size: few; D gene: TRBD1; CDR3 protein: CASSLFSRGPDIYNEQFF; CDR3 DNA: TGTGCCAGCAGCTTATTTTCCAGGGGGCCCGATATTTACAATGAGCAGTTCTTC
V gene: TRBV19; J gene: TRBJ2-3; clone size: .; D gene: .; CDR3 protein: CASSRDWTDTQYF; CDR3 DNA: TGTGCCAGTAGCAGAGACTGGACAGATACGCAGTATTTT
V gene: TRBV2; J gene: TRBJ2-1; clone size: .; D gene: TRBD2; CDR3 protein: CASSELAGGSSEQFF; CDR3 DNA: TGTGCCAGCAGTGAACTAGCGGGAGGGTCAAGTGAGCAGTTCTTC
V gene: TRBV7-2; J gene: TRBJ1-2; clone size: .; D gene: .; CDR3 protein: CASSFSPLALEGYTF; CDR3 DNA: TGTGCCAGCAGCTTTTCTCCCCTTGCTCTGGAGGGCTACACCTTC
V gene: TRBV9; J gene: TRBJ1-1; clone size: .; D gene: .; CDR3 protein: CASSPEVSTEAFF; CDR3 DNA: TGTGCCAGCAGCCCAGAGGTCAGCACTGAAGCTTTCTTT
V gene: TRBV5-6; J gene: TRBJ1-1; clone size: .; D gene: TRBD1; CDR3 protein: CASCLSGTVNTEAFF; CDR3 DNA: TGTGCCAGCTGCCTTTCCGGGACAGTGAACACTGAAGCTTTCTTT
V gene: TRBV6-6; J gene: TRBJ2-3; clone size: .; D gene: TRBD2; CDR3 protein: CASSLSGRGTDTQYF; CDR3 DNA: TGTGCCAGCAGTCTTAGCGGGAGGGGGACAGATACGCAGTATTTT
V gene: TRBV7-9; J gene: TRBJ2-7; clone size: .; D gene: .; CDR3 protein: CASSLTGTGSNEQYF; CDR3 DNA: TGTGCCAGCAGCTTAACCGGTACCGGGAGTAACGAGCAGTACTTC
V gene: TRBV5-1; J gene: TRBJ1-1; clone size: once; D gene: .; CDR3 protein: CASSLYRVGNTEAFF; CDR3 DNA: TGCGCCAGCAGCCTATACAGGGTGGGGAACACTGAAGCTTTCTTT
V gene: TRBV5-1; J gene: TRBJ1-2; clone size: .; D gene: TRBD1; CDR3 protein: CASSLRDSPYGYTF; CDR3 DNA: TGCGCCAGCAGCCTAAGGGACAGCCCTTATGGCTACACCTTC
V gene: TRBV7-9; J gene: TRBJ2-7; clone size: .; D gene: TRBD2; CDR3 protein: CASSRTSGAYEQYF; CDR3 DNA: TGTGCCAGCAGTCGGACTAGCGGGGCCTACGAGCAGTACTTC